This record concerns one TCR beta chain sequence. Generated by immunoSEQ multiplex PCR, the TCRdb table keeps only in-frame clones and is missing some. The sample has about 350,000 clones, 70% to 90% seen once. The data derive from a study of Ad26.COV2.S vaccination and SARS-CoV-2 variants. On the study more broadly: Intramuscular Ad26.COV2.S doses were given once or twice, 56 days apart.

Noted treatment: about 20 received Ad26.COV2.S at low or high dose, single or two shots; about 5 received placebo; per-sample allocation not given. Specimens were obtained on day 63 following the first vaccine or placebo injection. In germline, CDR1 is MDHEN, CDR2 SYDVKM. V was shortened by 5 bases and J by 5 bases, with 10 bases between the two germline ends. The CDR3 has 12 amino acids. The receptor's source is a person between 18 and 65 years old who received the Ad26.COV2.S COVID-19 vaccine or a placebo. Sequences were derived from peripheral blood, sampled in a trial of Ad26.COV2.S vaccine versus placebo. The chain carries TRBV28 and TRBJ2-7; D is undetermined. The CDR3 nucleotides are TGTGCCAGCAGTCGAAACACGCACGAGCAGTACTTC. Its protein product is CASSRNTHEQYF.